The 24 T cell receptor beta chains given below trace back to one sample, sequenced in a study of shared clonotypes between healthy human individuals. TCRdb keeps only in-frame clones here, not all; method: immunoSEQ multiplex PCR. The data hold over 850,000 clones, with 70% to 80% observed a single time. The material sequenced was memory CD4+ T cells from PBMCs. Subset in this sample: CD45RA-negative fraction. These receptors were collected from a man aged 18 to 35 in good health. Some clones in this sample may be carry-over from other donors' samples.

Regarding this clone: Other nucleotide sequences in the sample specify the same CDR3. The genes are TRBV25-1 and TRBJ2-3, with TRBD2 as a possible D gene (6 bases). There are 14 residues in the CDR3. V was shortened by 4 bases and J by 2 bases, with 10 bases between the two germline ends. CDR1 MGHDK and CDR2 SYGVNS come from the germline V gene. CDR3 nucleotides: TGTGCCAGCAGTGTTAGCGGTTCCACAGATACGCAGTATTTT. Translated, it gives CASSVSGSTDTQYF.

Points on this clone: Other DNA sequences in this sample translate to the same CDR3. This chain connects TRBV5-6 to TRBJ1-2; D perhaps matches TRBD1 (5 bases). The V end was cut by 4 bases, the J end by 4 bases, with 11 bases between. Germline lookup yields CDR1 SGHDT and CDR2 YYEEEE. CDR3 length equals 13 residues. CDR3 in amino acids: CASSPGRSYGYTF. The CDR3 region has the DNA TGTGCCAGCAGCCCGGGACGGAGCTATGGCTACACCTTC.

J is TRBJ2-5 and V is TRBV5-1; 8 bases map to TRBD2. The CDR3 contains 14 residues. Germline trimming cut 3 bases from V and 2 bases from J; bases unmatched to any gene: 3. In germline, CDR1 is SGHRS, CDR2 YFSETQ. CDR3 nucleotides: TGCGCCAGCAGCTCGACTAGCGCGCAAGAGACCCAGTACTTC. Protein sequence: CASSSTSAQETQYF.

The rearrangement joins TRBV4-2 to TRBJ2-7, with 8 positions matching TRBD2. CDR3 length: 18 amino acids. V shed 2 bases and J 0 bases; nucleotides not matched to a gene: 12. CDR1 and CDR2 from the germline V gene are LGHNA and YNFKEQ. The chain's CDR3 is CASSQLSLAGRNSYEQYF. CDR3 coding DNA: TGTGCCAGCAGCCAACTCTCCTTAGCGGGACGGAACTCCTACGAGCAGTACTTC.

This chain links TRBV5-4 with TRBJ2-7; 7 bases agree with TRBD2. With 2 bases clipped from V and 3 bases from J, the junction kept 2 bases outside the gene matches. The CDR3 totals 13 residues. Germline V gene data show CDR1 as SGHNT and CDR2 as YYREEE (reference sequence). The CDR3 is CASSFGEGYEQYF. DNA of the CDR3: TGTGCCAGCAGCTTCGGGGAGGGCTACGAGCAGTACTTC.

In regard to this clone: The same CDR3 can be traced to other DNA sequences in this sample. The chain joins TRBV9 to TRBJ2-3; 7 bases are a match to TRBD1. Per the germline V gene, CDR1 is SGDLS and CDR2 is YYNGEE. The CDR3 runs 14 residues. Germline trimming cut 0 bases from V and 5 bases from J; bases unmatched to any gene: 3. CDR3 nucleotide sequence: TGTGCCAGCAGCGTAGATAGGGGGCGAGATACGCAGTATTTT. It is translated as CASSVDRGRDTQYF.

The rearrangement uses TRBV28 and TRBJ2-1, with D tentatively TRBD2 (5 bases). The CDR3 is 15 amino acids. Germline assignment: CDR1 MDHEN and CDR2 SYDVKM. V shed 3 bases and J shed 8 bases, with 17 bases lying between them. The CDR3 loop reads CASSFRGQSAYEQFF. CDR3 bases: TGTGCCAGCAGTTTTCGGGGTCAGAGCGCCTATGAGCAGTTCTTC.

The chain is built from TRBV28 and TRBJ1-5; D is ambiguous. This CDR3 has 11 residues. Germline V lookup: CDR1 MDHEN, CDR2 SYDVKM. The CDR3, as DNA: TGTGCTTCGCAGAGCAATCAGCCCCAGCATTTT. It encodes CASQSNQPQHF.

The rearrangement links TRBV28 to TRBJ2-2; possible D gene TRBD2, 6 bases. With 3 bases removed from V and 0 bases from J, the gap between germline ends came to 11 bases. The length of the CDR3 is 16 residues. Germline V gives CDR1 MDHEN, CDR2 SYDVKM. CDR3 amino acids: CASSLGGSANTGELFF. The CDR3, as DNA: TGTGCCAGCAGTTTGGGAGGCTCCGCGAACACCGGGGAGCTGTTTTTT.

A note on this clone: This likely comes from a read error, as the CDR3 has no conserved phenylalanine or tryptophan at its end. The chain recombines TRBV9 with TRBJ2-7; D remains unclear. V dropped 4 bases and J dropped 2 bases, with 16 bases sitting between them. Germline values: CDR1 SGDLS, CDR2 YYNGEE. The length of the CDR3 is 15 residues. CDR3 nucleotides: TGTGCCAGCAGCCCCTCAAGCCCCCGACCCTACGAGCAGTACCTC. Protein sequence: CASSPSSPRPYEQYL.

The CDR3 here is CASSFDRAGNTIYF. CDR3 coding DNA: TGTGCCAGCAGTTTCGACAGGGCTGGAAACACCATATATTTT. This chain links TRBV6-5 with TRBJ1-3; 7 bases match TRBD1. V lost 4 bases and J lost 2; bases outside the gene matches: 2. The V gene's germline CDR1 is MNHEY and CDR2 SVGAGI. CDR3 length equals 14 residues.

V is TRBV29-1 and J is TRBJ2-7; 7 bases match TRBD1. Unmatched junction bases numbered 9, after V lost 5 bases and J lost 5 bases. This CDR3 is built from 13 residues. The germline V gene encodes CDR1 SQVTM and CDR2 ANQGSEA. CDR3: CSVSRGKRDEQYF. The CDR3 DNA reads as TGCAGCGTTTCCAGGGGGAAGAGGGACGAGCAGTACTTC.

A single count supports this clone. The chain links TRBV21-1 to TRBJ2-3; the D call TRBD2 from the table was never checked on the DNA. TRBV21-1 is a listed pseudogene. This CDR3 contains 17 residues. CDR3 bases: TGTGCCAGCAGCAAAGAGATGGGGGAGGTTCCACAAGATACGCAGTATTTT. This gives the protein CASSKEMGEVPQDTQYF.

CDR3: CASSPANEQFF. The CDR3, as DNA: TGTGCCAGCAGCCCAGCCAATGAGCAGTTCTTC. The rearrangement joins TRBV7-9 to TRBJ2-1; no clear D gene. Germline CDR1 and CDR2: SEHNR and FQNEAQ (reference sequence). The V end was cut by 5 bases, the J end by 6 bases, with 5 bases between. The CDR3 runs 11 residues.

The chain carries TRBV27 and TRBJ2-1; D uncertain. Trimming took 7 bases from V and 15 from J, leaving 22 bases between them. CDR1 MNHEY and CDR2 SMNVEV come from the germline V gene (reference sequence). This CDR3 comprises 13 residues. CDR3 nucleotides: TGTGCCAGCATGAGACCGGGCACCGTAACGTTGTTCTTC. Its protein product is CASMRPGTVTLFF.

The chain carries TRBV11-2 and TRBJ2-2; 9 nucleotides agree with TRBD2. The CDR3 runs to 18 residues. The germline V gene has CDR1 SGHAT and CDR2 FQNNGV. Trimming removed 0 bases from V and 3 bases from J; junction bases left unmatched: 8. CDR3 sequence (DNA): TGTGCCAGCAGCTTAGATTTGGCGGGAGGGGTAGACACCGGGGAGCTGTTTTTT. Protein product: CASSLDLAGGVDTGELFF.

This clone was seen a handful of times. The rearrangement uses TRBV25-1 and TRBJ2-1; D possibly corresponds to TRBD1 (6 bases). CDR3 length: 14 amino acids. Per germline, CDR1 MGHDK and CDR2 SYGVNS. V was pared by 4 bases and J by 8 bases, with 15 bases between. This CDR3 is CASSARGRGDEQFF. CDR3 bases: TGTGCCAGCAGTGCCCGGGGCAGGGGCGATGAGCAGTTCTTC.

The chain joins TRBV5-4 to TRBJ1-2; TRBD1 might be the D (5 bases). CDR1 SGHNT and CDR2 YYREEE come from the germline V gene (reference sequence). This CDR3 spans 16 amino acids. The ends were cut back, 0 bases at V and 4 bases at J, with 16 bases in the middle. The CDR3 DNA sequence: TGTGCCAGCAGCTTGGACCCGGGGACGGAGTCCTATGGCTACACCTTC. Translating gives CASSLDPGTESYGYTF.

The gene calls are TRBV5-4 and TRBJ2-7; D remains ambiguous. Germline CDR1 is SGHNT and CDR2 is YYREEE (reference sequence). The CDR3 totals 16 residues. Trimming removed 3 bases at V and 0 bases at J, with 16 bases between. The chain's CDR3 is CASSWGSRSNSYEQYF. The CDR3 DNA sequence: TGTGCCAGCAGCTGGGGATCAAGAAGTAACTCCTACGAGCAGTACTTC.

This chain uses TRBV29-1 with TRBJ2-3; TRBD1 agrees at 8 bases. V shed 3 bases, J shed 3 bases, and the junction held 11 bases outside the gene matches. Germline loops: CDR1 SQVTM, CDR2 ANQGSEA. CDR3 length: 16 residues. The CDR3, as DNA: TGCAGCGTTGATCTCGGCAGGGGGCGTCGGACAGATACGCAGTATTTT. Translated: CSVDLGRGRRTDTQYF.

This sequence joins TRBV28 and TRBJ1-1; TRBD1 matches 8 bases. The CDR3 has 17 residues. V trimming: 6 bases; J trimming: 0 bases; junction bases outside the gene matches: 12. The germline gives CDR1 MDHEN, CDR2 SYDVKM. This chain's CDR3 is CASSTGTGFVLNTEAFF. CDR3 in DNA: TGTGCCAGCAGCACCGGGACAGGCTTCGTTCTGAACACTGAAGCTTTCTTT.

J is TRBJ2-3 and V is TRBV7-9; 9 nucleotides align to TRBD2. The germline V gene encodes CDR1 SEHNR and CDR2 FQNEAQ (reference sequence). The V and J ends lost 6 bases and 2 bases, in that order; junction bases with no gene match: 6. The CDR3 is 15 amino acids. CDR3 nucleotides: TGTGCCAGCAGTTTGTCTAGCGGGGTCACAGATACGCAGTATTTT. It is translated as CASSLSSGVTDTQYF.

The chain couples TRBV10-1 to TRBJ1-1; D call uncertain. This CDR3 is 13 amino acids long. CDR1 and CDR2 (germline): WNHNN, SYGVQD (reference sequence). The V end was cut by 3 bases, the J end by 3 bases, with 8 bases between. CDR3 sequence: CASSDQLDTEAFF. DNA of the CDR3: TGCGCCAGCAGTGACCAGTTAGACACTGAAGCTTTCTTT.

The chain is built from TRBV11-2 and TRBJ2-7; 10 nucleotides agree with TRBD2. J gave up 3 bases and V 7 bases, and 9 bases lay outside the gene matches. CDR3 length: 15 amino acids. In germline, CDR1 is SGHAT, CDR2 FQNNGV. The CDR3 sequence is CASKQGPSGSYEQYF. CDR3 sequence (DNA): TGTGCCAGCAAACAGGGGCCTAGCGGGAGCTACGAGCAGTACTTC.